This is a list of T cell receptor beta chains from one sample in a study of T cell responses to AZD1222 COVID-19 vaccine. The method was immunoSEQ multiplex PCR; TCRdb's version includes in-frame clones alone and lacks a portion of them. The sample includes 15,000 to 20,000 clones, approximately 88% seen only once; the top ten take roughly 15%. The source was peripheral blood, collected 28 days after the second AZD1222 dose. Receptor source: an adult who received the AZD1222 COVID-19 vaccine. Both conserved end residues are part of each CDR3. D genes are given only for firm matches. Only some rows state a clone size, as once, few, many or a class for expanded clones.

clone_size: -; v_call: TRBV3-1/TRBV3-2; d_call: -; j_call: TRBJ2-2; cdr3_aa: CASSQGFGRNTGELFF; cdr3_nt: TGTGCCAGCAGCCAAGGGTTCGGACGGAACACCGGGGAGCTGTTTTTT
clone_size: -; v_call: TRBV6-6; d_call: TRBD1; j_call: TRBJ1-5; cdr3_aa: CATMAQGAYQPQHF; cdr3_nt: TGTGCCACCATGGCACAGGGGGCGTATCAGCCCCAGCATTTT
clone_size: -; v_call: TRBV7-2; d_call: -; j_call: TRBJ2-7; cdr3_aa: CASSSNPPRGRASYEQYF; cdr3_nt: TGTGCCAGCAGCTCTAACCCCCCCCGGGGGCGGGCGTCCTACGAGCAGTACTTC
clone_size: few; v_call: TRBV10-1; d_call: -; j_call: TRBJ2-1; cdr3_aa: CASSPRGHEQFF; cdr3_nt: TGCGCCAGCAGTCCACGAGGGCATGAGCAGTTCTTC
clone_size: -; v_call: TRBV2; d_call: TRBD1; j_call: TRBJ1-5; cdr3_aa: CASSPLGGGQPQHF; cdr3_nt: TGTGCCAGCAGCCCCCTAGGGGGCGGTCAGCCCCAGCATTTT
clone_size: -; v_call: TRBV4-3; d_call: -; j_call: TRBJ2-7; cdr3_aa: CASSHQGLIGNTSYEQYF; cdr3_nt: TGCGCCAGCAGCCACCAGGGTCTCATAGGGAATACCTCCTACGAGCAGTACTTC
clone_size: -; v_call: TRBV28; d_call: TRBD1; j_call: TRBJ2-7; cdr3_aa: CASSLGQGAPDF; cdr3_nt: TGTGCCAGCAGTTTAGGACAGGGAGCCCCCGACTTC
clone_size: -; v_call: TRBV7-2; d_call: -; j_call: TRBJ2-3; cdr3_aa: CASSLDLYTDTQYF; cdr3_nt: TGTGCCAGCAGCTTAGATCTTTACACAGATACGCAGTATTTT
clone_size: -; v_call: TRBV5-1; d_call: -; j_call: TRBJ2-7; cdr3_aa: CASSQTSEIREQYF; cdr3_nt: TGCGCCAGCAGCCAAACCTCAGAAATCCGCGAGCAGTACTTC
clone_size: few; v_call: TRBV30; d_call: -; j_call: TRBJ1-2; cdr3_aa: CACQGTRTSGYTF; cdr3_nt: TGTGCCTGCCAAGGGACACGGACGAGTGGCTACACCTTC
clone_size: -; v_call: TRBV4-3; d_call: -; j_call: TRBJ1-1; cdr3_aa: CASSQGTVLPTEAFF; cdr3_nt: TGCGCCAGCAGCCAAGGTACAGTACTTCCTACTGAAGCTTTCTTT
clone_size: -; v_call: TRBV15; d_call: TRBD1; j_call: TRBJ1-2; cdr3_aa: CATSRDYSGTGAGGYTF; cdr3_nt: TGTGCCACCAGCAGGGACTATTCCGGGACAGGGGCCGGTGGCTACACCTTC
clone_size: once; v_call: TRBV5-4; d_call: -; j_call: TRBJ1-1; cdr3_aa: CASRSMNTEAFF; cdr3_nt: TGTGCCAGCAGGTCGATGAACACTGAAGCTTTCTTT
clone_size: -; v_call: TRBV28; d_call: -; j_call: TRBJ2-1; cdr3_aa: CASEPRGNEQFF; cdr3_nt: TGTGCCAGCGAACCCAGGGGTAATGAGCAGTTCTTC
clone_size: -; v_call: TRBV7-8; d_call: TRBD1; j_call: TRBJ2-3; cdr3_aa: CASSRRGQGSGDTQYF; cdr3_nt: TGTGCCAGCAGCCGACGGGGACAGGGGAGCGGAGATACGCAGTATTTT
clone_size: -; v_call: TRBV6-5; d_call: -; j_call: TRBJ2-7; cdr3_aa: CASRSGTTYEQYF; cdr3_nt: TGTGCCAGCAGATCCGGGACAACCTACGAGCAGTACTTC
clone_size: -; v_call: TRBV11-2; d_call: -; j_call: TRBJ2-7; cdr3_aa: CASSLDTGNYEQYF; cdr3_nt: TGTGCCAGCAGCTTAGATACAGGGAACTACGAGCAGTACTTC
clone_size: -; v_call: TRBV6-2/TRBV6-3; d_call: -; j_call: TRBJ1-5; cdr3_aa: CASSPPGLRGQPQHF; cdr3_nt: TGTGCCAGCAGCCCTCCGGGACTAAGGGGTCAGCCCCAGCATTTT
clone_size: -; v_call: TRBV19; d_call: -; j_call: TRBJ1-6; cdr3_aa: CASSIGGRSNSPLHF; cdr3_nt: TGTGCCAGTAGTATAGGGGGAAGGAGTAATTCACCCCTCCACTTT
clone_size: once; v_call: TRBV4-1; d_call: TRBD1; j_call: TRBJ1-2; cdr3_aa: CASSQEWYRGRNYGYTF; cdr3_nt: TGCGCCAGCAGCCAAGAATGGTACAGGGGGCGGAACTATGGCTACACCTTC
clone_size: -; v_call: TRBV25-1; d_call: -; j_call: TRBJ2-7; cdr3_aa: CASSKGGSYEQYF; cdr3_nt: TGTGCCAGCAGTAAAGGGGGTAGCTACGAGCAGTACTTC
clone_size: -; v_call: TRBV7-9; d_call: TRBD1; j_call: TRBJ1-6; cdr3_aa: CASSLTGGKAPLHF; cdr3_nt: TGTGCCAGCAGCCTGACAGGGGGCAAGGCTCCCCTCCACTTT
clone_size: -; v_call: TRBV6-4; d_call: TRBD1; j_call: TRBJ1-4; cdr3_aa: CASSRGGSTNEKLFF; cdr3_nt: TGTGCCAGCAGTCGAGGGGGCTCGACTAATGAAAAACTGTTTTTT
clone_size: few; v_call: TRBV5-4; d_call: -; j_call: TRBJ2-5; cdr3_aa: CASSWPGTRQETQYF; cdr3_nt: TGTGCCAGCAGCTGGCCCGGGACTCGCCAAGAGACCCAGTACTTC
clone_size: -; v_call: TRBV4-3; d_call: TRBD2; j_call: TRBJ2-3; cdr3_aa: CASSRRLAGSPDTQYF; cdr3_nt: TGCGCCAGCAGCCGAAGACTAGCGGGAAGCCCAGATACGCAGTATTTT
clone_size: -; v_call: TRBV12-5; d_call: TRBD1; j_call: TRBJ2-7; cdr3_aa: CASGPDRVSYEQYF; cdr3_nt: TGTGCTAGTGGTCCGGACAGGGTGAGCTACGAGCAGTACTTC
clone_size: -; v_call: TRBV18; d_call: -; j_call: TRBJ2-7; cdr3_aa: CASSPPDTIYEQYF; cdr3_nt: TGTGCCAGCTCACCACCGGACACAATCTACGAGCAGTACTTC
clone_size: -; v_call: TRBV5-1; d_call: -; j_call: TRBJ2-7; cdr3_aa: CASSQNYEQYF; cdr3_nt: TGCGCCAGCAGCCAGAACTACGAGCAGTACTTC
clone_size: -; v_call: TRBV7-2; d_call: TRBD1; j_call: TRBJ2-3; cdr3_aa: CASSTGTGGDTQYF; cdr3_nt: TGTGCCAGCAGCACCGGGACAGGGGGCGATACGCAGTATTTT
clone_size: -; v_call: TRBV3-1/TRBV3-2; d_call: -; j_call: TRBJ2-5; cdr3_aa: CASSQAGSQETQYF; cdr3_nt: TGTGCCAGCAGCCAAGCCGGGAGCCAAGAGACCCAGTACTTC
clone_size: few; v_call: TRBV5-4; d_call: TRBD2; j_call: TRBJ2-7; cdr3_aa: CASSSVLREGRFEQYF; cdr3_nt: TGTGCCAGCAGCTCGGTCTTGCGGGAGGGCCGGTTCGAGCAGTACTTC
clone_size: -; v_call: TRBV7-9; d_call: TRBD2; j_call: TRBJ2-1; cdr3_aa: CASSLVADSGRGSNEQFF; cdr3_nt: TGTGCCAGCAGCTTAGTGGCCGATAGCGGGAGAGGGTCCAATGAGCAGTTCTTC
clone_size: -; v_call: TRBV18; d_call: -; j_call: TRBJ2-7; cdr3_aa: CASSPPGGSYEQYF; cdr3_nt: TGTGCCAGCTCACCACCGGGAGGTTCCTACGAGCAGTACTTC
clone_size: -; v_call: TRBV25-1; d_call: -; j_call: TRBJ2-7; cdr3_aa: CASSSKRSSYEQYF; cdr3_nt: TGTGCCAGCAGTAGCAAGCGGAGCTCCTACGAGCAGTACTTC
clone_size: -; v_call: TRBV5-1; d_call: TRBD1; j_call: TRBJ2-7; cdr3_aa: CASSLLQGEQYF; cdr3_nt: TGCGCCAGCAGCTTACTACAGGGGGAGCAGTACTTC
clone_size: -; v_call: TRBV7-9; d_call: TRBD1; j_call: TRBJ1-5; cdr3_aa: CASSLTGDGQPQHF; cdr3_nt: TGTGCCAGCAGCCTCACAGGGGACGGGCAGCCCCAGCATTTT
clone_size: -; v_call: TRBV5-4; d_call: -; j_call: TRBJ2-1; cdr3_aa: CASSLDIGEQFF; cdr3_nt: TGTGCCAGCAGCCTAGATATAGGTGAGCAGTTCTTC
clone_size: -; v_call: TRBV5-4; d_call: -; j_call: TRBJ1-1; cdr3_aa: CASSLPRGGGLGTEAFF; cdr3_nt: TGTGCCAGCAGCTTGCCTCGGGGAGGGGGACTGGGCACTGAAGCTTTCTTT
clone_size: -; v_call: TRBV5-8; d_call: -; j_call: TRBJ2-5; cdr3_aa: CASSLYMGRETQYF; cdr3_nt: TGTGCCAGCAGCTTGTATATGGGAAGGGAGACCCAGTACTTC
clone_size: once; v_call: TRBV7-3; d_call: -; j_call: TRBJ2-1; cdr3_aa: CASSTGLPYNEQFF; cdr3_nt: TGTGCCAGCAGCACGGGACTTCCGTACAATGAGCAGTTCTTC
clone_size: -; v_call: TRBV18; d_call: TRBD2; j_call: TRBJ2-1; cdr3_aa: CASSQPGTRPYNEQFF; cdr3_nt: TGTGCCAGCTCACAGCCCGGGACTAGACCCTACAATGAGCAGTTCTTC
clone_size: once; v_call: TRBV6-5; d_call: -; j_call: TRBJ2-6; cdr3_aa: CASFLAGANVLTF; cdr3_nt: TGTGCCAGCTTCCTTGCTGGGGCCAACGTCCTGACTTTC
clone_size: -; v_call: TRBV18; d_call: -; j_call: TRBJ2-1; cdr3_aa: CASSPPNREKDEQFF; cdr3_nt: TGTGCCAGCTCACCACCGAACAGGGAGAAGGATGAGCAGTTCTTC
clone_size: once; v_call: TRBV20-1; d_call: -; j_call: TRBJ2-7; cdr3_aa: CSAHEVVEQYF; cdr3_nt: TGCAGTGCCCACGAGGTGGTCGAGCAGTACTTC
clone_size: -; v_call: TRBV10-3; d_call: TRBD1; j_call: TRBJ2-1; cdr3_aa: CAISLQGHEQFF; cdr3_nt: TGTGCCATCAGCTTACAGGGGCATGAGCAGTTCTTC
clone_size: -; v_call: TRBV10-3; d_call: -; j_call: TRBJ1-6; cdr3_aa: CAIGNMGSDSPLHF; cdr3_nt: TGTGCCATCGGAAATATGGGGTCGGATTCACCCCTCCACTTT
clone_size: few; v_call: TRBV5-8; d_call: -; j_call: TRBJ2-5; cdr3_aa: CASSLVGREQETQYF; cdr3_nt: TGTGCCAGCAGCTTGGTTGGCAGAGAGCAAGAGACCCAGTACTTC
clone_size: -; v_call: TRBV4-1; d_call: TRBD2; j_call: TRBJ2-3; cdr3_aa: CASSQTGNRGSGRGDTQYF; cdr3_nt: TGCGCCAGCAGCCAAACCGGGAACCGAGGCAGCGGGAGGGGAGATACGCAGTATTTT